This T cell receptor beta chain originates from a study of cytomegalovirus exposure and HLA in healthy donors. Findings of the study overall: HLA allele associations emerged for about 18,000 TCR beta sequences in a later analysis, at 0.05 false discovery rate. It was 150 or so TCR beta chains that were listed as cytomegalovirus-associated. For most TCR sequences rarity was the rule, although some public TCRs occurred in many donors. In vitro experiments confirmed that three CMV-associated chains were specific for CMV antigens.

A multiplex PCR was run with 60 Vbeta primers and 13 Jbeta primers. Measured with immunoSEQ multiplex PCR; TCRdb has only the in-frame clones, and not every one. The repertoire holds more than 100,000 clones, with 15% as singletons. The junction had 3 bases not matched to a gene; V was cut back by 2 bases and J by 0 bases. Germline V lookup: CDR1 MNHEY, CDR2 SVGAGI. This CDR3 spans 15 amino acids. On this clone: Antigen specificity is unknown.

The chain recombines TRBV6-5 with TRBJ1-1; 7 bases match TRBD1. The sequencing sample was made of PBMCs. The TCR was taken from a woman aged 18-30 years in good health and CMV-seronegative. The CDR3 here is CASSYPGQLNTEAFF. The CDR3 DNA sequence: TGTGCCAGCAGTTACCCGGGACAGTTGAACACTGAAGCTTTCTTT.